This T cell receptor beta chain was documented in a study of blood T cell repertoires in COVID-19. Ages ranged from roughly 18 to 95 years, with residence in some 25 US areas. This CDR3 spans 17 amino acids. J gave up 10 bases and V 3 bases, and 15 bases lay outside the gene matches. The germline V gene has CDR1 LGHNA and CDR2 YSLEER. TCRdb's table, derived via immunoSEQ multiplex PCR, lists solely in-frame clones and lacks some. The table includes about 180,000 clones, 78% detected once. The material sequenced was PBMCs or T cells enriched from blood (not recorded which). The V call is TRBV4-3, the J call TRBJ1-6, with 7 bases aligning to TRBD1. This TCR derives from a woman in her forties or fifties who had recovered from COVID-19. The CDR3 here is CASSQIGHRDSSSPLHF. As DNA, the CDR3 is TGCGCCAGCAGCCAGATCGGCCATCGGGACAGCTCCTCACCCCTCCACTTT.